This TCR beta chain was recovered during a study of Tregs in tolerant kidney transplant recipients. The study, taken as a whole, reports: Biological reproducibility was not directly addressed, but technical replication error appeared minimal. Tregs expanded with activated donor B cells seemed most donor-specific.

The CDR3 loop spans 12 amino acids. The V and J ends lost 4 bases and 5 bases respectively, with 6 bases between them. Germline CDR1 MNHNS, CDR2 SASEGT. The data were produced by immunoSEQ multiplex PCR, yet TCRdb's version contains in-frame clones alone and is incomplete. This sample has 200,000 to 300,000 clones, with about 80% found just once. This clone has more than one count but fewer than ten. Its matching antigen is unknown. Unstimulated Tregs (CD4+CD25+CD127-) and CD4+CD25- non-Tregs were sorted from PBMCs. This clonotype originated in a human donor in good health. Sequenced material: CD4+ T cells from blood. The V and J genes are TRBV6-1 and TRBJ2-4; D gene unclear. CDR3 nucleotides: TGTGCCAGCAGTGCCCAGCAAAACATTCAGTACTTC. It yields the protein CASSAQQNIQYF.